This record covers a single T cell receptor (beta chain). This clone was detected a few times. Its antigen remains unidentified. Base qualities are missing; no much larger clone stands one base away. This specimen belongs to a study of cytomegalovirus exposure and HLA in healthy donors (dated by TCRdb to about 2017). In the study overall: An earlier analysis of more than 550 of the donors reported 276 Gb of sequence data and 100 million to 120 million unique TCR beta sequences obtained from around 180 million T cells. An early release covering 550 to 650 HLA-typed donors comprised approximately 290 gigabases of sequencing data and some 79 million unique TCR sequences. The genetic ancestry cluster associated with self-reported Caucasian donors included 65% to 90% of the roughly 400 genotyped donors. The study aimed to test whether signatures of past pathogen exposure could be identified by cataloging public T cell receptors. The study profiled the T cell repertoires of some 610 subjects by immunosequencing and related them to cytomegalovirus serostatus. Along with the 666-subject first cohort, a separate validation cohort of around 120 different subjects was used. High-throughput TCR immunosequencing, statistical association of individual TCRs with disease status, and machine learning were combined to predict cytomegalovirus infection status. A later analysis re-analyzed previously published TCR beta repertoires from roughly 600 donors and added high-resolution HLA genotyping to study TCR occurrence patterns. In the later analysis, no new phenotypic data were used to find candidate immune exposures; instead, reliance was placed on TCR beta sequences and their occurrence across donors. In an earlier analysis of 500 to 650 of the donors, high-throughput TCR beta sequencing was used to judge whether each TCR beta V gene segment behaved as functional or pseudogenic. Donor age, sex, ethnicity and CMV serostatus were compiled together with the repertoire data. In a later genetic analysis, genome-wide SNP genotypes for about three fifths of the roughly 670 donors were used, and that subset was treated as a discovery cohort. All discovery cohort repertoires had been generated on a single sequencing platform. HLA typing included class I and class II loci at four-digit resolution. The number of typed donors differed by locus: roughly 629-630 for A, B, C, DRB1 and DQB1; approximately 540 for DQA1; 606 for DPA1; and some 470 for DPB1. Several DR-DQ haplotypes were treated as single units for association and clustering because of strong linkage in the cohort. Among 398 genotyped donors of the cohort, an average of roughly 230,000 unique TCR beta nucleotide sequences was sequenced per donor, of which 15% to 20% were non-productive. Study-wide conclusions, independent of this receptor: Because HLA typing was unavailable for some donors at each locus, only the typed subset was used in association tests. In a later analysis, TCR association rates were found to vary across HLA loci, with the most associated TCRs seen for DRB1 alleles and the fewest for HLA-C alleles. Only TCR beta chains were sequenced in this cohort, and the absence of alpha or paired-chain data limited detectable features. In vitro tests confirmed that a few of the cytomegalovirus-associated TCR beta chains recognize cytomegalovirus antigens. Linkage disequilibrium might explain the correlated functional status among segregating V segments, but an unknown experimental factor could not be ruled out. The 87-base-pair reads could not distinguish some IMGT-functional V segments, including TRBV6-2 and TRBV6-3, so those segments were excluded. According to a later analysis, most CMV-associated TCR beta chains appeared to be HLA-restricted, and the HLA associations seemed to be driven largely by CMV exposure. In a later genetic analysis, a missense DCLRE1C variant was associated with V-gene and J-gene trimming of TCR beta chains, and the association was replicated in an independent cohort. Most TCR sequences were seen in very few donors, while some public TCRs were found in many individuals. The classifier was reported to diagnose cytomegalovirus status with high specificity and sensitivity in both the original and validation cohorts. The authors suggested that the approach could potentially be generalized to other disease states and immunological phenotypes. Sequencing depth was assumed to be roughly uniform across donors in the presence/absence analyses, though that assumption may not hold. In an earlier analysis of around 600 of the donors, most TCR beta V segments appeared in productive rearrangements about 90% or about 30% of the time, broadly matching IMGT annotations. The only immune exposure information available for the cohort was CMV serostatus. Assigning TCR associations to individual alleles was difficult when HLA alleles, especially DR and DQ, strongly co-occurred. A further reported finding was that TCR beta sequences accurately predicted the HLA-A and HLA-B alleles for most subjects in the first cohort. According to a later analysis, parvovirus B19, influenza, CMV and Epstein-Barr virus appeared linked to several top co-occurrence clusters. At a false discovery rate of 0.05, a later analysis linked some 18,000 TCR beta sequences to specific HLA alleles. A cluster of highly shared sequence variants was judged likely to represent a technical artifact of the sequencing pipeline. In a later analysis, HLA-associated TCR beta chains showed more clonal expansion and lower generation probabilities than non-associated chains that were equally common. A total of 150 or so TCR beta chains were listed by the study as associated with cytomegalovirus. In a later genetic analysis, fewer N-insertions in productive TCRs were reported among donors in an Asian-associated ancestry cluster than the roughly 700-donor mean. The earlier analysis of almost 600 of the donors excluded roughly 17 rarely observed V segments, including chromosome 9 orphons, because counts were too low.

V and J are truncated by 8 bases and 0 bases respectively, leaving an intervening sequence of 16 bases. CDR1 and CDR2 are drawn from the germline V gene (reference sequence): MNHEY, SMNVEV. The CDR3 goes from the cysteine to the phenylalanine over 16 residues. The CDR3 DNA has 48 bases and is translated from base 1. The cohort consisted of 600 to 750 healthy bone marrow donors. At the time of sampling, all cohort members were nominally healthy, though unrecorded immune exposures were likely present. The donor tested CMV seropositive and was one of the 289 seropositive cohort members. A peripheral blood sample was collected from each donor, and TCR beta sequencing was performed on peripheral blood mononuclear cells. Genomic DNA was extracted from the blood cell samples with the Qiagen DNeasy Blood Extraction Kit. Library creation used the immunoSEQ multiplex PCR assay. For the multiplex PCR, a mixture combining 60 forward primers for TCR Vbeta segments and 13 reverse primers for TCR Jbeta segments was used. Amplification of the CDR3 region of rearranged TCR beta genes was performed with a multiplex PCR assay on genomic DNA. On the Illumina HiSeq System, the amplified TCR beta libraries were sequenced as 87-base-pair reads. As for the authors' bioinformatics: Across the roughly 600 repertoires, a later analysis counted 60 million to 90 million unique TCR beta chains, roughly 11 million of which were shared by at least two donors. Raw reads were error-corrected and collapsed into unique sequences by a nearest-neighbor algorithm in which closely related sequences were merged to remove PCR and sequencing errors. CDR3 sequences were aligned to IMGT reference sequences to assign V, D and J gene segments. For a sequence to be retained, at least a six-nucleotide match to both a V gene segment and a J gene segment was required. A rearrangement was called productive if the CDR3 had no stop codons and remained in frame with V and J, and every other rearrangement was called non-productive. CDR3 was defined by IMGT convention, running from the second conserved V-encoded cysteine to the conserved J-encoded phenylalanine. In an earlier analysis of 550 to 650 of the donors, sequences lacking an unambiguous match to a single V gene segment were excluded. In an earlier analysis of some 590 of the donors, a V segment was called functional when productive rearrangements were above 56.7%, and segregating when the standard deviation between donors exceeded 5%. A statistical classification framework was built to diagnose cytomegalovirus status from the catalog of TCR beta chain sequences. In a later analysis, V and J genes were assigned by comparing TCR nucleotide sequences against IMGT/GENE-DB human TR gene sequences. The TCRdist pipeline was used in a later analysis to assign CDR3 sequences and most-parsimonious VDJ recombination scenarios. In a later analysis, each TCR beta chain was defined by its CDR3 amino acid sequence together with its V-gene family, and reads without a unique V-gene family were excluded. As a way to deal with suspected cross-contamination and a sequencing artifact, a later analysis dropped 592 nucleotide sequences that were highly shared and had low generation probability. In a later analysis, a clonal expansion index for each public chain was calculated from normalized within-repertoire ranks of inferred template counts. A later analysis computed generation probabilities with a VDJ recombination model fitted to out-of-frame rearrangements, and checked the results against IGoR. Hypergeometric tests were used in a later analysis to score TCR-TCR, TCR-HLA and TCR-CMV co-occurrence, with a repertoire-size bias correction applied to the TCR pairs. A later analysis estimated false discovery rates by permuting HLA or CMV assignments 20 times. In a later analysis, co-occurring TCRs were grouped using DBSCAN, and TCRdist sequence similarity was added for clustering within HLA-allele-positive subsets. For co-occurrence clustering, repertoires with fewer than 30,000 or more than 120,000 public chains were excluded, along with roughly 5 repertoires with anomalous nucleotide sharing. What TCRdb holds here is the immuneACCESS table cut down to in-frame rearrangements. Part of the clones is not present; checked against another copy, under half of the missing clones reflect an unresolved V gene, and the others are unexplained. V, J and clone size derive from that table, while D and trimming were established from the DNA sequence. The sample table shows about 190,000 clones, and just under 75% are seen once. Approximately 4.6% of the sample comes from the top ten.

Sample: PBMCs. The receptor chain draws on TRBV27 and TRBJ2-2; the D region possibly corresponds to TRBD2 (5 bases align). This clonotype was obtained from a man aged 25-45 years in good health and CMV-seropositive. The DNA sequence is TGTGCCAGCCATACTAGGCGCTCGACGAACACCGGGGAGCTGTTTTTT. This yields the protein CASHTRRSTNTGELFF.